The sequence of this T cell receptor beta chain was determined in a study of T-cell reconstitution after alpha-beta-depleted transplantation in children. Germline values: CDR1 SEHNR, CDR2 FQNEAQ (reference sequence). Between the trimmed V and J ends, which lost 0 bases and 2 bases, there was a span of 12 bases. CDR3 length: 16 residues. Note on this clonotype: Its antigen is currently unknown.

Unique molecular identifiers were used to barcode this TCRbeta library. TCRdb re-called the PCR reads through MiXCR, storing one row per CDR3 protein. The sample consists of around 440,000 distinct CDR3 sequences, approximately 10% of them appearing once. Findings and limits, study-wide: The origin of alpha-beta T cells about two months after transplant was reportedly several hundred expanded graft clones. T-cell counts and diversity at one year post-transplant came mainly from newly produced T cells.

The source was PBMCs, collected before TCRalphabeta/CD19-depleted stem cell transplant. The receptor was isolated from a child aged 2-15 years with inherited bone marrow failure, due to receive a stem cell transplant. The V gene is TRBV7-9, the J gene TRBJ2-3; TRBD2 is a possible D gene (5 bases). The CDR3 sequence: CASSLASSDLTDTQYF. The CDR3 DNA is TGTGCCAGCAGCTTAGCGAGTAGCGACCTCACAGATACGCAGTATTTT.